The 16 T cell receptor beta chains in this list originate from one sample, sequenced in a study of kidney transplant recipient with SARS-CoV-2 infection. Via MiXCR, TCRdb re-called the reads, giving one row per CDR3 protein. The data contain approximately 240,000 distinct CDR3 sequences, 25% to 30% of them seen just once; the ten biggest clones take up roughly 7%. The specimen comprised a blood sample, sampled at baseline and on day 111 from a kidney transplant recipient. These receptors all come from a male patient aged 25-45 years who had COVID-19 and was a kidney transplant recipient. Part of the T cell pool may stem from the graft donor.

There are many counts of this clonotype. The chain employs TRBV7-6 and TRBJ2-7, with D tentatively TRBD1 (6 bases). Germline loops: CDR1 SGHVS, CDR2 FNYEAQ. The ends were cut back, 1 base at V and 3 bases at J, with 10 bases in the middle. The CDR3 has 14 residues. This chain's CDR3 is CASSLVLQGYEQYF. CDR3 coding DNA: TGTGCCAGCAGCTTAGTTTTACAGGGCTACGAGCAGTACTTC.

Notes on this clonotype: This likely comes from a read error, as the CDR3 has no conserved phenylalanine or tryptophan at its end. The rearrangement links TRBV5-4 to TRBJ1-2, with no clear D. The CDR3 is 16 amino acids. The germline V gene has CDR1 SGHNT and CDR2 YYREEE (reference sequence). With 7 bases removed from V and 4 bases from J, the gap between germline ends came to 23 bases. The CDR3 loop reads CASSRIVPGKTYGYTL. The CDR3 region has the DNA TGTGCCAGCTCCCGGATCGTACCAGGAAAGACCTATGGCTACACCCTC.

This clonotype has ten or more counts. J is TRBJ2-3 and V is TRBV21-1. TRBV21-1 is listed as a pseudogene. The CDR3 has 17 amino acids. CDR3 residues: CASSRGVATVMQDTQYF. CDR3 DNA: TGTGCCAGCAGTCGCGGAGTAGCTACAGTCATGCAAGATACGCAGTATTTT.

Ten or more counts support this clonotype. This chain uses TRBV28 with TRBJ2-7; 11 positions agree with TRBD2. The germline CDR1 and CDR2 sequences are MDHEN and SYDVKM. The CDR3 sequence is 16 residues long. V lost 5 bases, J lost 9 bases, and 15 bases stayed unmatched. The CDR3 here is CASSIIGLAGPVGQYF. The CDR3 nucleotides are TGTGCCAGCAGTATCATCGGACTAGCGGGCCCGGTAGGGCAGTACTTC.

This clonotype was observed many times. The V gene is TRBV19, the J gene TRBJ2-7; 7 bases map to TRBD1. The germline CDR1 and CDR2 sequences are LNHDA and SQIVND (reference sequence). The CDR3 contains 14 residues. The V and J ends lost 4 bases and 2 bases, in that order; junction bases with no gene match: 5. CDR3 protein: CASSRTGAAYEQYF. In DNA form, the CDR3 reads TGTGCCAGTAGTAGAACAGGGGCCGCCTACGAGCAGTACTTC.

At least ten counts were recorded for this clonotype. The chain has TRBV6-4 and TRBJ1-3; D perhaps matches TRBD1 (6 bases). The CDR3 is made up of 15 amino acids. Trimming removed 8 bases at V and 0 bases at J, with 14 bases between. Germline assignment: CDR1 MRHNA and CDR2 SNTAGT. The CDR3 loop is CASGRDKSSGNTIYF. The CDR3 coding sequence is TGTGCCAGCGGGCGGGACAAAAGCTCTGGAAACACCATATATTTT.

V is TRBV20-1 and J is TRBJ2-5, with 7 bases identical to TRBD1. The CDR3 loop spans 12 amino acids. Per germline, CDR1 DFQATT and CDR2 SNEGSKA (reference sequence). J lost 5 bases, V lost 5 bases, and 5 bases had no gene match. CDR3 nucleotides: TGCAGTGCTGGGACAGCAATGGAGACCCAGTACTTC. Its protein product is CSAGTAMETQYF.

A word on this clonotype: A much larger clonotype is one base distant, so this may be a read error. This chain joins TRBV6-5 and TRBJ2-2; 9 bases match TRBD2. The CDR3 contains 14 residues. Germline V lookup: CDR1 MNHEY, CDR2 SVGAGI. CDR3 residues: CASRYGGRAGELFF. The CDR3 bases are TGTGCCAGCCGTTACGGCGGGAGGGCCGGGGAGCTGTTTTTT.

To note about this clonotype: Since a much larger clone is just one base distant, this may be a read error. V gene TRBV6-6 combines with J gene TRBJ1-4; D may be TRBD1 (5 bases). This CDR3 has 15 residues. V shed 4 bases and J shed 8 bases, with 17 bases lying between them. CDR1 MNHNY and CDR2 SVGAGI come from the germline V gene (reference sequence). CDR3 region: CASSSMGVQGEKLFF. Written as DNA, the CDR3 is TGTGCCAGCAGTTCTATGGGGGTTCAGGGCGAAAAACTGTTTTTT.

Turning to this clonotype: This likely stems from a read error, as it lies one base from a far larger clone. J is TRBJ2-4 and V is TRBV27; 8 bases align to TRBD1. TRBJ1-2 matches the DNA end more closely, so the J call is doubtful. Germline loops: CDR1 MNHEY, CDR2 SMNVEV (reference sequence). The CDR3 has 13 amino acids. The CDR3 sequence: CAGSPSRTGGYTF. CDR3 DNA: TGTGCCGGCAGTCCATCCCGGACAGGGGGCTACACCTTC.

This clonotype was counted at least ten times. V and J are TRBV19 and TRBJ1-2; D not resolved. The V gene lost 5 bases and the J gene lost 4 bases, with 23 bases spanning the gap. The CDR3 length is 17 residues. CDR1 and CDR2 from the germline V gene are LNHDA and SQIVND (reference sequence). The CDR3 region is CASSFKMTNRKTYGYTF. CDR3 DNA sequence: TGTGCCAGTAGTTTTAAAATGACAAATCGAAAGACCTATGGCTACACCTTC.

V and J are TRBV11-1 and TRBJ1-6; 7 bases are a match to TRBD1. The CDR3 sequence is 16 residues long. Germline CDR1 is SGHAT and CDR2 is FQDESV (reference sequence). V was pared by 7 bases and J by 6 bases, with 12 bases of the junction left unmatched. CDR3 nucleotides: TGTGCCAGCATCCCCAGGGGGAGGGATTCTAATTCACCCCTCCACTTT. This gives the protein CASIPRGRDSNSPLHF.

In this sample, this clonotype turned up a few times. This chain joins TRBV18 and TRBJ2-3; D unclear. The length of the CDR3 is 13 residues. V lost 6 bases, J lost 3 bases, and 10 bases lay in between. The germline V gene has CDR1 KGHSH and CDR2 LQKENI. The CDR3 protein is CASSERSTDTQYF. CDR3 nucleotide sequence: TGTGCCAGCTCGGAAAGGTCGACAGATACGCAGTATTTT.

This clonotype was seen a handful of times. The chain recombines TRBV7-3 with TRBJ2-1; TRBD1 might be the D (5 bases). From germline, CDR1 is SGHTA and CDR2 FQGTGA. Deletions cut 5 bases from V and 9 bases from J, with 14 bases between. CDR3 length equals 13 residues. The CDR3 coding sequence is TGTGCCAGCAGCACGTTGGCTAGGGGTGAGCAGTTCTTC. It specifies CASSTLARGEQFF.

The sample holds many counts of this clonotype. CDR3 in amino acids: CASSFRGAYEQYF. CDR3 nucleotides: TGTGCCAGCAGCTTCAGGGGCGCCTACGAGCAGTACTTC. V usage is TRBV11-3 and J usage is TRBJ2-7; D might be TRBD1 (6 bases). The CDR3 sequence is 13 residues long. The germline V and J ends were trimmed by 3 bases and 2 bases, with 8 bases remaining between them. From germline, CDR1 is SGHNT and CDR2 YENEEA.

This clonotype appeared many times. The chain carries TRBV6-5 and TRBJ1-2; TRBD1 aligns across 8 bases. Germline CDR1 is MNHEY and CDR2 is SVGAGI. V trimming: 2 bases; J trimming: 4 bases; junction bases outside the gene matches: 9. The CDR3 is 16 residues long. The CDR3 spells CASSYRRGGTGYGYTF. CDR3 coding DNA: TGTGCCAGCAGTTACCGGAGGGGAGGGACAGGCTATGGCTACACCTTC.